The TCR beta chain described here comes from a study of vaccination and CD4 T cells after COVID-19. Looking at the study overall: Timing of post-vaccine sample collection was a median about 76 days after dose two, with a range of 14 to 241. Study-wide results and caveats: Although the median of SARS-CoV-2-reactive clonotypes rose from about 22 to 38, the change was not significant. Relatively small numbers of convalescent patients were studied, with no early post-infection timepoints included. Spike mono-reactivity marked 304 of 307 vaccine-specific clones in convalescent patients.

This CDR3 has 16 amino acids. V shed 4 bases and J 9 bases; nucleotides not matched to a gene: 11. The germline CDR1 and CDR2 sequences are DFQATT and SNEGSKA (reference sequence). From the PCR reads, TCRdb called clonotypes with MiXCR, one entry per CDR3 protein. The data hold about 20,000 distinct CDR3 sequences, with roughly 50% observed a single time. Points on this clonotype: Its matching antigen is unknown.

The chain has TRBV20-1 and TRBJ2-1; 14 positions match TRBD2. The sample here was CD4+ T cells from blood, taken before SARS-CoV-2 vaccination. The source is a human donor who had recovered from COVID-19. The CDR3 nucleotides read TGCAGTGCTAAAGACGGGACTAGCGGGGGATTGGGTGAGCAGTTCTTC. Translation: CSAKDGTSGGLGEQFF.